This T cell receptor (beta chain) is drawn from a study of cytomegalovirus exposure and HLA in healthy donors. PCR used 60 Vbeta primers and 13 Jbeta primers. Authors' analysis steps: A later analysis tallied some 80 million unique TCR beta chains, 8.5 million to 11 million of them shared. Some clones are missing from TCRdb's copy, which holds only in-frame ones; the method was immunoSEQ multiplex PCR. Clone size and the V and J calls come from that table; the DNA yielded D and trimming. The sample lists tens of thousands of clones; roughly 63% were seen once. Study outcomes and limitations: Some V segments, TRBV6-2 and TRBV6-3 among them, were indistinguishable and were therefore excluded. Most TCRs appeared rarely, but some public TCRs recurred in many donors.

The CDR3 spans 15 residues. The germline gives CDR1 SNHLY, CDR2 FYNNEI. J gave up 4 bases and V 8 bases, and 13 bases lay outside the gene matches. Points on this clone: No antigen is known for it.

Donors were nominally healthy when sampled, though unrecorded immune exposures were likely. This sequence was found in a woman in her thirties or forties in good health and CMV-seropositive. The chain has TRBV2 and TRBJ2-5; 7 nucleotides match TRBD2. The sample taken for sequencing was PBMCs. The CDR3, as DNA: TGTGCCAGCGAATCCAGGGCGGGAGTGGGAGAGACCCAGTACTTC. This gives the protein CASESRAGVGETQYF.